This T cell receptor beta chain was found in a study of blood T cells in healthy people across ages. Study summary: Researchers report that template switching captured about one barcoded beta molecule per two T cells.

Next came a second PCR, run for about 7 to 12 cycles, which used a sample-barcoded 5' primer along with a J-beta primer mix. One entry per CDR3 protein, called by TCRdb with MiXCR from the 5' RACE reads. The sample yields approximately 760,000 distinct CDR3 sequences, 20% to 25% seen once. The germline V gene has CDR1 SGHAT and CDR2 FQNNGV. CDR3 length: 12 residues. Trimming shortened V by 4 bases and J by 7 bases, and 9 bases separated the two germline ends. The same sample was also used in a study of T cells of mothers and their children.

This TCR was sampled from a boy between 10 and 17 years old in good health. V and J are TRBV11-2 and TRBJ2-3, with no clear D. The sample taken for sequencing was blood. The CDR3 protein is CASSSEQNTQYF. The CDR3 DNA sequence: TGTGCCAGCAGCTCCGAGCAAAATACGCAGTATTTT.